Below, 5 T cell receptor beta chains from the same sample are listed, as sequenced in a study of blood T cell repertoires in COVID-19. The assay was immunoSEQ multiplex PCR, and TCRdb's table has in-frame clones only and misses some. The sample yields around 140,000 clones, 88% seen once. Sequencing was performed on peripheral blood. These receptors originate from a woman aged 45-65 years with acute or convalescent COVID-19.

This chain joins TRBV2 and TRBJ1-3, with a weak D call TRBD1 (5 bases). V lost 7 bases to trimming and J lost 0 bases, with 16 bases between them. CDR3 length: 16 residues. Germline-derived CDR1 and CDR2 are SNHLY and FYNNEI. CDR3 sequence reads: CASTREGALSGNTIYF. The CDR3 nucleotides read TGTGCCAGCACCCGAGAAGGGGCTCTCTCTGGAAACACCATATATTTT.

This sequence joins TRBV4-1 and TRBJ1-3, with D uncertain. This CDR3 is built from 16 residues. V was shortened by 1 base and J by 0 bases, with 10 bases between the two germline ends. The V gene's germline CDR1 is MGHRA and CDR2 YSYEKL. The CDR3 spells CASSQVRVRSGNTIYF. In DNA, the CDR3 is TGCGCCAGCAGCCAAGTGAGGGTCCGCTCTGGAAACACCATATATTTT.

V is TRBV20-1 and J is TRBJ2-7; 11 nucleotides match TRBD2. This CDR3 comprises 16 residues. The J segment lost 6 bases and the V segment lost 3 bases, leaving 13 bases of the junction unmatched. Per the germline V gene, CDR1 is DFQATT and CDR2 is SNEGSKA (reference sequence). The CDR3 nucleotides read TGCAGTGCTAGTGGGATAGCGGGAGGGCCGATTTCCGAGCAGTACTTC. Translating gives CSASGIAGGPISEQYF.

This chain joins TRBV7-8 and TRBJ2-7; TRBD2 is a possible D gene (7 bases). The CDR3 sequence is 16 residues long. CDR1 and CDR2 (germline): SGHVS, FQNEAQ. V dropped 5 bases and J dropped 2 bases, with 19 bases sitting between them. The CDR3 sequence: CASSRGAGRSPYEQYF. CDR3 bases: TGTGCCAGCAGCCGGGGGGCGGGACGGTCGCCCTACGAGCAGTACTTC.

The table lists this clone with a count of one. The chain carries TRBV3-1 (or the pseudogene TRBV3-2) and TRBJ2-7; D might be TRBD2 (6 bases). The V and J ends lost 5 bases and 6 bases respectively, with 17 bases between them. Germline CDR1 LGHDT, CDR2 YNNKEL (reference sequence). CDR3 size: 14 residues. DNA for the CDR3: TGTGCCAGCAGCATCGGGACTTACCTTCGCGAGCAGTACTTC. This codes for CASSIGTYLREQYF.